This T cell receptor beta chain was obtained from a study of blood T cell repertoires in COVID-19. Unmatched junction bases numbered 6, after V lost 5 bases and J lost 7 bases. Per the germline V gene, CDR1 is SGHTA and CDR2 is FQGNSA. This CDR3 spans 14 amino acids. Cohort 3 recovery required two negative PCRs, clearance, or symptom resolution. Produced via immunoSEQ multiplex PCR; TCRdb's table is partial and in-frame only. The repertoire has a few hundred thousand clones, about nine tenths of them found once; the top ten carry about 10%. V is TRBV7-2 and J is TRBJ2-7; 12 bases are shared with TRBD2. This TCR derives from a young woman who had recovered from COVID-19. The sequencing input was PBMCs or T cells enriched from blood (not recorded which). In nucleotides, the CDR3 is TGTGCCAGCAGCCGGACTAGCGGGACTTGGGAGCAGTACTTC. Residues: CASSRTSGTWEQYF.